The next 7 T cell receptor delta chains were all read from a single sample in a study of Vδ1+ human thymocytes. Notes on the study in general: Highly polyclonal TRG and TRD repertoires with Gaussian CDR3 length distributions appeared in thymus.

The template was reverse-transcribed extracted RNA. The CDR3 regions were amplified by multiplex PCR from V-gene primers to a constant-region primer. TCRdb fed the multiplex PCR reads into CATT to redo clone calling. The sample gives approximately 24,000 delta-chain clones, around 7.7% of which show up once; around 0.91% is in the top ten. These receptors' antigens are unknown. Sequencing input: Vdelta1+ gamma-delta thymocytes from the thymus. The subset was: FACS-sorted CD3+ TCRalphabeta- TCRVdelta1+ TCRVdelta2- thymocytes. The receptors were sampled from a girl under three years old who had congenital heart surgery.

This clone was detected only a few times. This rearrangement joins TRDV1 to TRDJ1, with 8 bases aligning to TRDD3. The V and J ends lost 5 bases and 0 bases, in that order; junction bases with no gene match: 14. This CDR3 spans 18 amino acids. CDR1 and CDR2 (germline): TSWWSYY, QGS. CDR3 sequence: CALGTFKTGGQYTDKLIF. The CDR3 region has the DNA TGTGCTCTTGGGACTTTCAAGACTGGGGGTCAATACACCGATAAACTCATCTTT.

V and J are TRDV1 and TRDJ1; D might be TRDD3 (6 bases). CDR3 length: 17 amino acids. Germline V CDR1 and CDR2: TSWWSYY, QGS. V was cut by 2 bases and J by 11 bases, with 27 bases left in between. CDR3 sequence (DNA): TGTGCTCTTGGGGAATTCCCAAACCTCATTCGGCCTGGGGTGCTCATCTTT. This encodes CALGEFPNLIRPGVLIF.

This clone has more than one count but fewer than ten. J is TRDJ1 and V is TRDV1; tentative D call: TRDD3 (6 bases). This CDR3 comprises 17 residues. Germline CDR1 TSWWSYY, CDR2 QGS. Trimming stripped 4 bases from V and 0 bases from J, with 18 bases between. The CDR3 DNA follows: TGTGCTCTTGGGGCAAGTACGACCTTGGGGGACACCGATAAACTCATCTTT. Its translation is CALGASTTLGDTDKLIF.

J is TRDJ2 and V is TRDV1, with 12 bases fitting TRDD3. CDR1 is TSWWSYY and CDR2 is QGS in the germline V gene. Germline trimming cut 4 bases from V and 5 bases from J; bases unmatched to any gene: 23. The CDR3 is made up of 22 amino acids. The CDR3 is CALGAATGGAGGYAMATAQLFF. The CDR3 bases are TGTGCTCTTGGGGCGGCTACGGGTGGAGCTGGGGGATACGCTATGGCTACAGCACAACTCTTCTTT.

The chain uses TRDV1 and TRDJ1; 9 nucleotides line up with TRDD2. Germline V gene sequence: CDR1 TSWWSYY, CDR2 QGS. This CDR3 region has 19 residues. Losses at the gene ends were 3 bases for V and 3 bases for J; bases not matched to a gene: 17. As DNA, the CDR3 is TGTGCTCTTGGGGACCGCCTTCCTACGTTCGGGAGCTTAGCCGATAAACTCATCTTT. This sequence encodes CALGDRLPTFGSLADKLIF.

This clone rates as medium-sized. V and J are TRDV2 and TRDJ1; tentatively, D is TRDD2 (6 bases). In germline, CDR1 is GEAIGNYY, CDR2 EKD. Trimming cost V 2 bases and J 9 bases, with 9 bases left between them. The CDR3 runs to 11 residues. CDR3 residues: CACDILRQLIF. The CDR3 nucleotides read TGTGCCTGTGACATCCTACGTCAACTCATCTTT.

V gene TRDV1 combines with J gene TRDJ1; 9 nucleotides align to TRDD3. This CDR3 has 23 residues. The germline CDR1 and CDR2 sequences are TSWWSYY and QGS. The junction had 27 bases not matched to a gene; V was cut back by 3 bases and J by 1 base. CDR3: CALGEDEFLPRGYAYPGTDKLIF. CDR3 DNA sequence: TGTGCTCTTGGGGAGGATGAATTCCTACCGAGGGGATACGCGTATCCCGGCACCGATAAACTCATCTTT.